This record looks at one T cell receptor (beta chain) sequence and its context. No antigen is known for it. The data belong to a study of cytomegalovirus exposure and HLA in healthy donors. Study-level information: HLA-typed donors were the source of approximately 80 million unique TCRs held in an early data release. General study results and limits: Cytomegalovirus-associated TCR beta chains were listed, numbering roughly 150.

Primers: 60 Vbeta forward and 13 Jbeta reverse. Profiling relied on immunoSEQ multiplex PCR, and the TCRdb table lists in-frame clones only, not all of them. The table shows under 200,000 clones, with around 80% occurring only once. Germline CDR1 and CDR2: SQVTM and ANQGSEA. The V end lost 6 bases, the J end lost 7 bases, and 18 bases lay between the germline ends. The CDR3 runs 13 residues. This chain links TRBV29-1 with TRBJ1-1, with unresolved D. The sequenced material came from PBMCs. This TCR was recovered from a girl aged 5 to 17 in good health and CMV-seropositive. DNA for the CDR3: TGCAGCGTCCGCCTTACTACGGGGATTGAAGCTTTCTTT. It yields the protein CSVRLTTGIEAFF.